The entry below describes one TCR beta chain. Its antigen remains unidentified. Germline values: CDR1 SGHNT, CDR2 YYREEE (reference sequence). The CDR3 contains 13 residues. The record originates from a study of CXCR3-negative and CXCR3-positive naive CD8 T cells. Study-wide results and limits: Researchers report that CXCR3-positive naive cells carry more hydrophobic TRB CDR3s than CXCR3-negative naive cells.

The authors prepared UMI-labeled TRB cDNA libraries by 5' RACE. TCRdb reprocessed the 5' RACE reads, with one entry per CDR3 protein and no DNA. The sample data list about 98,000 distinct CDR3 sequences. Sequenced input: naive CXCR3+ CD8+ T cells from blood. Subset denoted: CD45RO-CCR7+CD27+CD95- naive CD8+ T cells expressing CXCR3 (TNR3+). V usage is TRBV5-4 and J usage is TRBJ2-1; without DNA, the TCRdb call of TRBD1 cannot be checked. This TCR was recovered from a human donor in good health. Some clones in this sample may be carry-over from other donors' samples. This CDR3 reads CASSLPDRLEQFF.